Sequencing of this T cell receptor beta chain was carried out in a study of Ad26.COV2.S vaccination and SARS-CoV-2 variants. The treatment here: 19 received Ad26.COV2.S at low or high dose, single or two shots; a few received placebo; per-sample allocation not given. Samples came from day 63 after the first vaccine or placebo injection. An Ad26 vector carrying the Wuhan-strain SARS-CoV-2 spike served as the vaccine. TCRdb keeps only in-frame clones here, not all; method: immunoSEQ multiplex PCR. The sample lists some 320,000 clones; around 85% were seen once. The CDR3 spans 15 residues. Unmatched junction bases numbered 5, after V lost 5 bases and J lost 2 bases. Germline V gives CDR1 MDHEN, CDR2 SYDVKM. Concerning this clone itself: Its matching antigen is unknown.

Study conclusions and caveats: It was reported that spike-specific CD8+ and CD4+ T cell responses were substantially broad after vaccination.

The chain recombines TRBV28 with TRBJ1-5; TRBD1 matches 8 bases. This sample comprised peripheral blood, obtained in a trial of Ad26.COV2.S vaccine versus placebo. This clonotype originated in a person between 18 and 60 years old who received the Ad26.COV2.S COVID-19 vaccine or a placebo. The CDR3 DNA is TGTGCCAGCAGTAACGACAGGGGAGGCAATCAGCCCCAGCATTTT. Its translation: CASSNDRGGNQPQHF.